These 2 T cell receptor beta chains originate from one sample sequenced in a study of blood T cell repertoires in COVID-19 (dated by TCRdb to the early 2020s). Libraries were prepared through the immunoSEQ multiplex PCR assay. In its TCRdb copy, this immuneACCESS table keeps in-frame sequences only and misses some clones. Where compared with another copy, unresolved V genes explain less than half of these, and the others have no known cause. For this sample there are about 38,000 clones; less than 80% appear just once. More than 9% of the sample lies in the top ten. Sequenced sample: peripheral blood. Every receptor here comes from a man in his 70s with COVID-19, enrolled during active disease.

The chain recombines TRBV19 with TRBJ2-3; 7 bases align to TRBD1. This CDR3 is built from 14 residues. V dropped 5 bases and J dropped 2; count of bases not matched to a gene: 4. CDR1 and CDR2 from the germline V gene are LNHDA and SQIVND (reference sequence). The CDR3 sequence is CASSSGQITDTQYF. Written as DNA, the CDR3 is TGTGCCAGTAGTTCGGGACAGATCACAGATACGCAGTATTTT.

The chain couples TRBV7-2 to TRBJ1-5, with 10 bases lining up with TRBD1. V trimming: 7 bases; J trimming: 0 bases; junction bases outside the gene matches: 15. Germline assignment: CDR1 SGHTA and CDR2 FQGNSA. The CDR3 is 19 residues long. CDR3 coding DNA: TGTGCCAGCACCTTTTTATCCGGGACAGGGGATTATAGCAATCAGCCCCAGCATTTT. Translation gives CASTFLSGTGDYSNQPQHF. Using reference TRBV7-2 and TRBJ1-5 for the parts outside the CDR3, the full variable domain is GAGVSQSPSNKVTEKGKDVELRCDPISGHTALYWYRQSLGQGLEFLIYFQGNSAPDKSGLPSDRFSAERTGGSVSTLTIQRTQQEDSAVYLCASTFLSGTGDYSNQPQHFGDGTRLSIL.